Listed here are 19 T cell receptor beta chains from one sample, sequenced in a study of T cell responses to AZD1222 COVID-19 vaccine. TCRdb's copy holds only in-frame clones and misses some; the assay was immunoSEQ multiplex PCR. The sample lists some 150,000 clones, about 93% seen once, with 2.5% to 3% in the top ten. The sequencing here drew on peripheral blood, taken on day 0 of MenACWY control vaccination. These receptors came from an adult in good health.

The chain joins TRBV5-1 to TRBJ1-1; D gene ambiguous. Germline-derived CDR1 and CDR2 are SGHRS and YFSETQ. Trimming stripped 5 bases from V and 3 bases from J, with 5 bases between. The CDR3 runs 11 residues. Here the CDR3 reads CASRSDTEAFF. CDR3 bases: TGCGCCAGCAGGAGTGACACTGAAGCTTTCTTT.

This chain links TRBV18 with TRBJ2-1; D unresolved. This CDR3 is 15 amino acids long. Trimming shortened V by 1 base and J by 6 bases, and 13 bases separated the two germline ends. Germline CDR1 KGHSH, CDR2 LQKENI. CDR3 region: CASSPLDGSRNEQFF. The CDR3 bases are TGTGCCAGCTCACCACTCGATGGCTCGCGCAATGAGCAGTTCTTC.

The chain uses TRBV30 and TRBJ2-1; D call uncertain. Germline values: CDR1 GTSNPN, CDR2 SVGIG (reference sequence). The CDR3 contains 11 residues. V was cut by 1 base and J by 8 bases, with 6 bases left in between. In DNA, the CDR3 is TGTGCCTGGAGTGCCAATTATGAGCAGTTCTTC. It is translated as CAWSANYEQFF.

The V and J genes are TRBV27 and TRBJ1-2; perhaps TRBD1 as D (6 bases). The germline V and J ends were trimmed by 5 bases and 1 base, with 17 bases remaining between them. This CDR3 is built from 16 residues. The germline CDR1 and CDR2 sequences are MNHEY and SMNVEV (reference sequence). In DNA form, the CDR3 reads TGTGCCAGCAGTCCGAACTGGGGGGCGAGTAACTATGGCTACACCTTC. It is translated as CASSPNWGASNYGYTF.

The chain carries TRBV27 and TRBJ1-6; tentative D call: TRBD1 (6 bases). V was clipped by 3 bases and J by 7 bases, with 10 bases between them. The germline V gene has CDR1 MNHEY and CDR2 SMNVEV (reference sequence). The CDR3 runs 14 residues. The DNA of the CDR3 is TGTGCCAGCAGTTTTAACAGGGAAAATTCACCCCTCCACTTT. It codes for CASSFNRENSPLHF.

The chain carries TRBV7-9 and TRBJ1-3; 8 positions agree with TRBD1. This CDR3 region has 16 residues. V gave up 5 bases and J gave up 0 bases; unmatched junction bases: 6. CDR1 is SEHNR, CDR2 FQNEAQ, per germline (reference sequence). Here the CDR3 reads CASSPWDRSSGNTIYF. The CDR3 DNA reads as TGTGCCAGCAGCCCATGGGACAGGAGCTCTGGAAACACCATATATTTT.

V is TRBV7-3 and J is TRBJ2-2; TRBD1 matches at 8 bases. The CDR3 runs 16 residues. The germline CDR1 and CDR2 sequences are SGHTA and FQGTGA. The V and J ends lost 5 bases and 0 bases, in that order; junction bases with no gene match: 5. The CDR3: CASSAYRGANTGELFF. The CDR3 DNA sequence: TGTGCCAGCAGCGCCTACAGGGGGGCGAACACCGGGGAGCTGTTTTTT.

V usage is TRBV29-1 and J usage is TRBJ1-2; 7 bases are a match to TRBD1. Germline V gives CDR1 SQVTM, CDR2 ANQGSEA. This CDR3 comprises 13 residues. Trimming took 4 bases from V and 0 from J; bases not matched to a gene: 2. The CDR3 loop reads CSVVGQTNYGYTF. For the CDR3, the DNA is TGCAGCGTTGTGGGACAGACTAACTATGGCTACACCTTC.

V gene TRBV15 combines with J gene TRBJ1-1, with TRBD1 as a possible D gene (5 bases). This CDR3 spans 15 amino acids. In germline, CDR1 is LNHNV, CDR2 YYDKDF (reference sequence). V lost 0 bases to trimming and J lost 5 bases, with 13 bases between them. The CDR3 DNA follows: TGTGCCACCAGCAGAGATCTCGCGGGGGGGACTGAAGCTTTCTTT. As protein: CATSRDLAGGTEAFF.

This chain joins TRBV19 and TRBJ1-1; 7 nucleotides match TRBD1. Germline V gene sequence: CDR1 LNHDA, CDR2 SQIVND (reference sequence). J gave up 0 bases and V 4 bases, and 11 bases lay outside the gene matches. The CDR3 spans 17 residues. CDR3 in DNA: TGTGCCAGTAGTAACCCCCCCGCGACAGGGATGAACACTGAAGCTTTCTTT. It yields the protein CASSNPPATGMNTEAFF.

This rearrangement joins TRBV14 to TRBJ2-7; D not resolved. The ends were cut back, 4 bases at V and 0 bases at J, with 10 bases in the middle. Germline V gives CDR1 SGHDN, CDR2 FVKESK. The CDR3 loop spans 14 amino acids. DNA of the CDR3: TGTGCCAGCAGCCTTAGGACGGTCTCCTACGAGCAGTACTTC. Translation gives CASSLRTVSYEQYF.

The chain employs TRBV30 and TRBJ1-6; a possible D gene is TRBD1 (5 bases). V was shortened by 0 bases and J by 9 bases, with 15 bases between the two germline ends. The CDR3 has 15 residues. The germline gives CDR1 GTSNPN, CDR2 SVGIG (reference sequence). The CDR3 spells CAWSVPGRLGSPLHF. CDR3 DNA: TGTGCCTGGAGTGTACCAGGGAGGCTCGGTTCACCCCTCCACTTT.

This clone was seen only once. V and J are TRBV6-1 and TRBJ1-5, with D hard to call. The CDR3 is 15 residues long. The ends were cut back, 1 base at V and 4 bases at J, with 11 bases in the middle. The germline V gene has CDR1 MNHNS and CDR2 SASEGT. The CDR3 coding sequence is TGTGCCAGCAGTGAAGAAGGTCGGCAAAATCAGCCCCAGCATTTT. Amino acid sequence: CASSEEGRQNQPQHF.

The J gene is TRBJ1-1, the V gene TRBV28; 9 nucleotides line up with TRBD1. CDR3 length: 15 amino acids. Germline V gene sequence: CDR1 MDHEN, CDR2 SYDVKM. V shed 5 bases, J shed 5 bases, and the junction held 9 bases outside the gene matches. CDR3 DNA: TGTGCCAGCAGTCCCGGGACAGGGAGAAGGACTGAAGCTTTCTTT. Translated, it gives CASSPGTGRRTEAFF.

The V call is TRBV19, the J call TRBJ1-2; D is ambiguous. This CDR3 region has 12 residues. The ends were cut back, 8 bases at V and 6 bases at J, with 13 bases in the middle. From germline, CDR1 is LNHDA and CDR2 SQIVND (reference sequence). CDR3 DNA: TGTGCCAGTGAGGACCGGAGGGATGGCTACACCTTC. Protein sequence: CASEDRRDGYTF.

This chain joins TRBV7-2 and TRBJ2-1; 11 bases fit TRBD2. Germline CDR1 SGHTA, CDR2 FQGNSA. CDR3 length: 17 amino acids. V trimming: 6 bases; J trimming: 3 bases; junction bases outside the gene matches: 10. The CDR3 DNA sequence: TGTGCCAGCAGTCCGGGACTAGCGGTGCTCCTCTACAATGAGCAGTTCTTC. It encodes CASSPGLAVLLYNEQFF.

This chain uses TRBV2 with TRBJ2-5, with 10 bases aligning to TRBD2. Looked up from germline, CDR1 is SNHLY and CDR2 is FYNNEI. With 4 bases clipped from V and 4 bases from J, the junction kept 3 bases outside the gene matches. The CDR3 has 14 residues. This CDR3 is CASSGTSGGETQYF. As DNA, the CDR3 is TGTGCCAGCAGTGGGACTAGCGGTGGAGAGACCCAGTACTTC.

V usage is TRBV15 and J usage is TRBJ2-7; unclear D gene. This CDR3 comprises 12 residues. In germline, CDR1 is LNHNV, CDR2 YYDKDF (reference sequence). V was shortened by 1 base and J by 4 bases, with 5 bases between the two germline ends. The CDR3: CATSRGPYEQYF. In DNA, the CDR3 is TGTGCCACCAGCAGAGGGCCGTACGAGCAGTACTTC. The full variable domain, in which reference TRBV15 and TRBJ2-7 provide the parts outside the CDR3, is DAMVIQNPRYQVTQFGKPVTLSCSQTLNHNVMYWYQQKSSQAPKLLFHYYDKDFNNEADTPDNFQSRRPNTSFCFLDIRSPGLGDTAMYLCATSRGPYEQYFGPGTRLTVT.

This clone was seen once. This chain joins TRBV7-8 and TRBJ2-5; the D gene is possibly TRBD1 (5 bases). The CDR3 spans 15 residues. CDR1 and CDR2 from the germline V gene are SGHVS and FQNEAQ. V was clipped by 3 bases and J by 0 bases, with 11 bases between them. CDR3: CASSFLGAYQETQYF. The CDR3 nucleotides read TGTGCCAGCAGCTTTCTAGGGGCGTACCAAGAGACCCAGTACTTC.